This T cell receptor beta chain stems from a study of T-cell memory formation after mild COVID-19. Constant-segment primers were used for 5'RACE, and the resulting TCR alpha and TCR beta cDNA libraries carried sample barcodes and UMIs. MiXCR, run by TCRdb on the 5' RACE reads, gives a single entry per CDR3 protein. The sample has approximately 560,000 distinct CDR3 sequences, roughly a sixth seen once. In germline, CDR1 is DFQATT, CDR2 SNEGSKA (reference sequence). The CDR3 is made up of 13 amino acids. Trimming stripped 3 bases from V and 5 bases from J, with 10 bases between. This clonotype has a handful of counts.

Sample: PBMCs or a T cell subset sorted from them (not recorded which). The TCR was taken from an adult woman who had mild COVID-19 (a few samples of this study predate the infection). Cell type and time point are not known. J is TRBJ1-4 and V is TRBV20-1, with D unclear. CDR3: CSAREDGNEKLFF. In DNA, the CDR3 is TGCAGTGCTAGGGAGGACGGAAATGAAAAACTGTTTTTT.